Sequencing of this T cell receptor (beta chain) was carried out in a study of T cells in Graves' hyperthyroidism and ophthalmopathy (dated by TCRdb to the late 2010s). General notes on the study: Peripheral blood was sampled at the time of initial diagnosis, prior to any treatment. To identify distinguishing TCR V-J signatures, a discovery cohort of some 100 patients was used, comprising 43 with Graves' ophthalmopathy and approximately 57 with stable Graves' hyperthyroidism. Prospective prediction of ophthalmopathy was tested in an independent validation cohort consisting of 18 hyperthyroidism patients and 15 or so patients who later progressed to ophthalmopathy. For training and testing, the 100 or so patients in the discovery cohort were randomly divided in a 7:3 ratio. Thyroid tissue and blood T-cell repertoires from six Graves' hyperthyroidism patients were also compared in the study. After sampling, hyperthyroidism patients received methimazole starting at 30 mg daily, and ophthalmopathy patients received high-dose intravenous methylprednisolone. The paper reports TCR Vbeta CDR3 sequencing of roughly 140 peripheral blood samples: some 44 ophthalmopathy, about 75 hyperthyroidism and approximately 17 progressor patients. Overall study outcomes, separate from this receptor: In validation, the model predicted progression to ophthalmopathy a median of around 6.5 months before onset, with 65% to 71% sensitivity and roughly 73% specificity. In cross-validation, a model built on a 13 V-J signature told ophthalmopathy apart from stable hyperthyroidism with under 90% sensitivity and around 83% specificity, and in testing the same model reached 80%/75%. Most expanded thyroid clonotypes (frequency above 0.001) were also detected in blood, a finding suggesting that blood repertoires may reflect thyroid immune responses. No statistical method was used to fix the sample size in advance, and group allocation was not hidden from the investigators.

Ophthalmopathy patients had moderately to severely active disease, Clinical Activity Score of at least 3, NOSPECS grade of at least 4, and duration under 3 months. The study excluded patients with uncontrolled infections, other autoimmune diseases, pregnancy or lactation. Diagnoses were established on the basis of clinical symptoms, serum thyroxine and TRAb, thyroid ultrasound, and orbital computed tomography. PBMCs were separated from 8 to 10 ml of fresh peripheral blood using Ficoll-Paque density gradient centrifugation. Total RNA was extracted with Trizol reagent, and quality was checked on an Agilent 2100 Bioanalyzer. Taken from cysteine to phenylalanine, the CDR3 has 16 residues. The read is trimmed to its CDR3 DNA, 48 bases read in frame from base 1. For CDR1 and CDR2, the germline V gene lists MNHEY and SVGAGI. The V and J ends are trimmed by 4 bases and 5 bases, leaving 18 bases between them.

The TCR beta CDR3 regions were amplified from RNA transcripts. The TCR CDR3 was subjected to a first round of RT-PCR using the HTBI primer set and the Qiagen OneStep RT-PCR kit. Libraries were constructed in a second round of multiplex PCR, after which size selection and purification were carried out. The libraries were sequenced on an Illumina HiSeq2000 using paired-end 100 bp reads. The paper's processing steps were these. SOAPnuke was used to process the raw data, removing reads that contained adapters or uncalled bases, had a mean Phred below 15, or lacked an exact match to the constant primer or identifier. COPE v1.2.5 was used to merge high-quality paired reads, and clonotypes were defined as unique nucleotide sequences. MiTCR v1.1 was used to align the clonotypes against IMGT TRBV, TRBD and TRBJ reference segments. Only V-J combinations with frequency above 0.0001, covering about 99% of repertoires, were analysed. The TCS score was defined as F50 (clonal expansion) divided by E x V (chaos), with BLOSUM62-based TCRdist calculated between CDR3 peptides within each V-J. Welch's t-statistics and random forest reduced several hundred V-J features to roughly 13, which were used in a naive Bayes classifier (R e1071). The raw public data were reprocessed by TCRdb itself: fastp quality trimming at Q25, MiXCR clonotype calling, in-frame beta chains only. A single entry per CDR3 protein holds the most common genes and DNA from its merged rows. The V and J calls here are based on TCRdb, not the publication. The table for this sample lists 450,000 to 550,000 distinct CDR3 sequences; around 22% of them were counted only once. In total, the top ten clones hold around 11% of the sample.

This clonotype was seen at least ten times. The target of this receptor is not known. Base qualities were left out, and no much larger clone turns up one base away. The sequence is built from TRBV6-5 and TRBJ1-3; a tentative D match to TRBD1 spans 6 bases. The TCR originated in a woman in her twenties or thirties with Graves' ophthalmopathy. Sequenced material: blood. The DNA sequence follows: TGTGCCAGCAGTTCAGGCCCCGGCAGGGGCAGAAACACCATATATTTT. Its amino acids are CASSSGPGRGRNTIYF.